The sequence of this T cell receptor beta chain was determined in a study of T cells in Graves' hyperthyroidism and ophthalmopathy. This CDR3 is built from 13 residues. The germline V gene has CDR1 SGHDT and CDR2 YYEEEE. V shed 4 bases and J shed 1 base, with 8 bases lying between them. Many counts were recorded for this clonotype. The CDR3 regions of TCR beta were amplified from RNA transcripts. The TCR CDR3 first-round RT-PCR relied on the HTBI primer set. One entry per CDR3 protein results from TCRdb running MiXCR on the multiplex PCR reads. The sample carries fewer than 400,000 distinct CDR3 sequences, 16% recorded once.

The chain links TRBV5-6 to TRBJ2-5, with D possibly TRBD1 on 6 matching bases. The source material was blood. The clonotype was recovered from a man aged 25 to 40 with Graves' hyperthyroidism. The CDR3 region is CASSRDTQETQYF. The CDR3, as DNA: TGTGCCAGCAGCAGGGACACCCAAGAGACCCAGTACTTC.